The 5 T cell receptor beta chains reported below all come from one sample, sequenced in a study of blood T cell repertoires in COVID-19 (dated by TCRdb to 2019 to 2021). Preparation of the library involved the immunoSEQ multiplex PCR assay. TCRdb took over this immuneACCESS table, retaining in-frame rearrangements with V and J assigned. Such tables are incomplete; in checked studies, under half of the missing clones stem from an unresolved V gene, and the remainder is unexplained. In this sample the table shows more than 200,000 clones, around 87% of which occur a single time. Jointly, the top ten make up 7% to 8.5% of the sample. What was sequenced was PBMCs or T cells enriched from blood (not recorded which). These receptors came from a man aged 25 to 40 in a cohort exposed to, infected with or recovered from COVID-19 (not recorded which).

The V gene is TRBV29-1, the J gene TRBJ2-1, with D maybe TRBD2 (5 bases). Germline lookup yields CDR1 SQVTM and CDR2 ANQGSEA. This CDR3 contains 16 residues. Between the trimmed V and J ends, which lost 7 bases and 0 bases, there was a span of 19 bases. The CDR3: CSGTSYIGSSYNEQFF. In DNA form, the CDR3 reads TGCAGCGGCACGTCGTATATAGGGAGCTCCTACAATGAGCAGTTCTTC.

This chain uses TRBV5-1 with TRBJ1-2; D not resolved. CDR1 and CDR2 (germline): SGHRS, YFSETQ. V gave up 0 bases and J gave up 0 bases, with 12 bases separating them. The CDR3 is 16 amino acids. CDR3 amino acids: CASSLGAGFTNYGYTF. The CDR3 coding sequence is TGCGCCAGCAGCTTGGGAGCGGGGTTCACTAACTATGGCTACACCTTC.

The DNA for the CDR3 is TGCGCCAGCAGCTTTTTAGGGGGCGCTGGGACCAAAGAGACCCAGTACTTC. As protein: CASSFLGGAGTKETQYF. The rearrangement uses TRBV5-1 and TRBJ2-5; TRBD1 aligns across 7 bases. V shed 2 bases and J 3 bases; nucleotides not matched to a gene: 13. CDR3 length: 17 residues. Germline CDR1 and CDR2: SGHRS and YFSETQ.

This clone was seen more than once but under ten times. The J gene is TRBJ1-1, the V gene TRBV25-1; 8 bases fit TRBD1. The germline V gene has CDR1 MGHDK and CDR2 SYGVNS. CDR3 length: 18 residues. The trim removed 4 bases at V and 0 bases at J, leaving 13 bases unmatched. The CDR3 sequence is CASSGRTGSSGLNTEAFF. The CDR3 DNA reads TGTGCCAGCAGTGGACGGACAGGGAGTTCAGGTCTGAACACTGAAGCTTTCTTT.

This chain connects TRBV5-1 to TRBJ2-1; 12 bases map to TRBD2. This CDR3 has 18 residues. Per germline, CDR1 SGHRS and CDR2 YFSETQ. J gave up 0 bases and V 4 bases, and 8 bases lay outside the gene matches. This CDR3 reads CASSPWRLAGASYNEQFF. CDR3 bases: TGCGCCAGCAGCCCGTGGCGACTAGCGGGAGCCTCCTACAATGAGCAGTTCTTC.